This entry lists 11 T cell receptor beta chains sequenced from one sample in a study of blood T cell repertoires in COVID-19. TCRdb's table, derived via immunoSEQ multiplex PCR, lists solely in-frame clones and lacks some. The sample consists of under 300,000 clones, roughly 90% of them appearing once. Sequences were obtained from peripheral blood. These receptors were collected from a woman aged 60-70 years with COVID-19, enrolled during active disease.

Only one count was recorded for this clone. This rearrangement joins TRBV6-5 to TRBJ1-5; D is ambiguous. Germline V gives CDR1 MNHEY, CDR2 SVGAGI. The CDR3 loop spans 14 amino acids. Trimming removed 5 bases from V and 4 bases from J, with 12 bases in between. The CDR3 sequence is CASSLYYNNQPQHF. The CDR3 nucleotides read TGTGCCAGCAGTCTCTATTATAATAATCAGCCCCAGCATTTT.

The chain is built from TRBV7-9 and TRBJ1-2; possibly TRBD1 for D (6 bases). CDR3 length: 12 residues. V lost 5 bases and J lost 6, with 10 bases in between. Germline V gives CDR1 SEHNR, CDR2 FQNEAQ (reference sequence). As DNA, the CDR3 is TGTGCCAGCAGCGTATACAGGGATGGCTACACCTTC. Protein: CASSVYRDGYTF.

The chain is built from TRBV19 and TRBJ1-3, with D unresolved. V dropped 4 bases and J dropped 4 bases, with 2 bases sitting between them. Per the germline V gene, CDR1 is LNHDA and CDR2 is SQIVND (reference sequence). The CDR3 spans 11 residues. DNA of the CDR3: TGTGCCAGTAGTACGGGAAACACCATATATTTT. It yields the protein CASSTGNTIYF. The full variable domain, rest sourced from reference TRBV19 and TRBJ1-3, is DGGITQSPKYLFRKEGQNVTLSCEQNLNHDAMYWYRQDPGQGLRLIYYSQIVNDFQKGDIAEGYSVSREKKESFPLTVTSAQKNPTAFYLCASSTGNTIYFGEGSWLTVV.

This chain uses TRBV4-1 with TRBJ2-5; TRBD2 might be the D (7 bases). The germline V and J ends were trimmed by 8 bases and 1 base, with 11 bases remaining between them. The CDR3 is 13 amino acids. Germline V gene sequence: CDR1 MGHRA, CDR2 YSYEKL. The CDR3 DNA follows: TGCGCCAGCGGGCGGGGGCCCCAAGAGACCCAGTACTTC. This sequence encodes CASGRGPQETQYF.

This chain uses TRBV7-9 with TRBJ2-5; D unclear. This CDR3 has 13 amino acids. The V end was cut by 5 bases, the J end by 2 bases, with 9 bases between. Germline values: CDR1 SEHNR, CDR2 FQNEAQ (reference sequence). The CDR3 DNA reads TGTGCCAGCAGCGTCTCAGTTCAAGAGACCCAGTACTTC. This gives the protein CASSVSVQETQYF.

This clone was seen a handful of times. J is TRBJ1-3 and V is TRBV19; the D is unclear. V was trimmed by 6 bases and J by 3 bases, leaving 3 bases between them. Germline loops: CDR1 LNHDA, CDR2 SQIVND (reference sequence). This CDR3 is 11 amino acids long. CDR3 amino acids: CASRRGNTIYF. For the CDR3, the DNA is TGTGCCAGTAGGCGTGGAAACACCATATATTTT. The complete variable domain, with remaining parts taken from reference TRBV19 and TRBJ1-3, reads DGGITQSPKYLFRKEGQNVTLSCEQNLNHDAMYWYRQDPGQGLRLIYYSQIVNDFQKGDIAEGYSVSREKKESFPLTVTSAQKNPTAFYLCASRRGNTIYFGEGSWLTVV.

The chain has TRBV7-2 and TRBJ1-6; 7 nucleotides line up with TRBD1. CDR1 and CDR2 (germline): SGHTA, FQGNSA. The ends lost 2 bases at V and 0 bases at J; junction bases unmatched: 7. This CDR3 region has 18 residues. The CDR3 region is CASSLRGRASSYNSPLHF. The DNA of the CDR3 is TGTGCCAGCAGCTTAAGGGGGCGGGCTAGCTCCTATAATTCACCCCTCCACTTT.

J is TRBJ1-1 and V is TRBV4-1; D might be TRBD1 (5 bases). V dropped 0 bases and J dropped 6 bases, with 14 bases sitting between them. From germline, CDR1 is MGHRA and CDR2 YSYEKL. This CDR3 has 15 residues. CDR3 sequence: CASSQEVGGIAEAFF. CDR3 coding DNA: TGCGCCAGCAGCCAAGAAGTGGGGGGTATTGCTGAAGCTTTCTTT.

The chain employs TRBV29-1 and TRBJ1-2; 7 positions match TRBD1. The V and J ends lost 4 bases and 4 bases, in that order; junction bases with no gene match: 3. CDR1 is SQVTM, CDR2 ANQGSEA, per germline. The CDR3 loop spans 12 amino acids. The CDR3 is CSVVQGSYGYTF. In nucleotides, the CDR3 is TGCAGCGTTGTACAGGGGAGCTATGGCTACACCTTC.

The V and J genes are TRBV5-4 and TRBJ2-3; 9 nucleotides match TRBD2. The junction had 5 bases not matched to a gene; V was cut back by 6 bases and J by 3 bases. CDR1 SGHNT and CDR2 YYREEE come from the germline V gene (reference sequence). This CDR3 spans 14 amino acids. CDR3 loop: CASTERGVTDTQYF. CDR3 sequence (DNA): TGTGCCAGCACCGAGCGGGGGGTAACAGATACGCAGTATTTT.

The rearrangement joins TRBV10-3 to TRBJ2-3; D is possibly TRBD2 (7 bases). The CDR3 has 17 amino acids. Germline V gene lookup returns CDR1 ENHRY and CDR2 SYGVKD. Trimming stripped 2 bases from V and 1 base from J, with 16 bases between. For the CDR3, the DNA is TGTGCCATCAGTGAGCCGTTAGGGGGGGATGGCACAGATACGCAGTATTTT. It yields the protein CAISEPLGGDGTDTQYF.